These 25 T cell receptor beta chains originate from one sample sequenced in a study of graft-versus-host responses after intestinal transplantation. The method was immunoSEQ multiplex PCR; TCRdb's version includes in-frame clones alone and lacks a portion of them. The sample lists approximately 94,000 clones, about 90% occurring once. Antigens of these TCRs are unknown. Specimen: unstimulated CD4+ T cells sorted from spleen or lymph node cells, collected before transplant. The source is a human donor who was the organ donor for an intestinal transplant.

The chain combines TRBV28 with TRBJ1-1, with a weak D call TRBD1 (6 bases). The CDR3 has 18 residues. Germline V gene sequence: CDR1 MDHEN, CDR2 SYDVKM. V lost 6 bases and J lost 2, with 25 bases in between. The CDR3 DNA sequence: TGTGCCAGCAGCCTAAGGCGCCGCAGGGGCGATCGAAACACTGAAGCTTTCTTT. This encodes CASSLRRRRGDRNTEAFF.

CDR3 protein: CASSRWDRGLNEQFF. DNA for the CDR3: TGTGCCAGCAGCAGGTGGGACAGGGGGCTCAATGAGCAGTTCTTC. The chain uses TRBV27 and TRBJ2-1, with TRBD1 matching over 12 bases. The CDR3 loop spans 15 amino acids. The junction had 6 bases not matched to a gene; V was cut back by 6 bases and J by 6 bases. CDR1 MNHEY and CDR2 SMNVEV come from the germline V gene (reference sequence).

The chain carries TRBV28 and TRBJ2-7, with D hard to call. The germline V and J ends were trimmed by 2 bases and 0 bases, with 8 bases remaining between them. The germline CDR1 and CDR2 sequences are MDHEN and SYDVKM. The length of the CDR3 is 14 residues. The CDR3 DNA reads TGTGCCAGCAGTTTAAGTCCGGGCTCCTACGAGCAGTACTTC. Translating it yields CASSLSPGSYEQYF.

This chain links TRBV11-2 with TRBJ1-1; D gene unclear. This CDR3 contains 17 residues. Looked up from germline, CDR1 is SGHAT and CDR2 is FQNNGV. Trimming took 3 bases from V and 6 from J, leaving 23 bases between them. As DNA, the CDR3 is TGTGCCAGCAGCTTCTATAGTCCACTCTCCATGCGCGCTGAAGCTTTCTTT. Amino acid sequence: CASSFYSPLSMRAEAFF.

This clone was counted ten times or more. The chain recombines TRBV6-1 with TRBJ1-6, with 8 bases that match TRBD1. The germline gives CDR1 MNHNS, CDR2 SASEGT. This CDR3 has 14 amino acids. V trimming: 8 bases; J trimming: 8 bases; junction bases outside the gene matches: 8. The CDR3 spells CASGRQGADSPLHF. CDR3 bases: TGTGCCAGCGGTCGCCAGGGGGCAGATTCACCCCTCCACTTT.

The chain carries TRBV5-1 and TRBJ2-5; 11 nucleotides match TRBD2. V dropped 4 bases and J dropped 5; count of bases not matched to a gene: 10. Germline V gene sequence: CDR1 SGHRS, CDR2 YFSETQ. CDR3 length: 16 residues. The CDR3 coding sequence is TGCGCCAGCAGCCGCAGGGCTAGCGGGGGGACCGAGACCCAGTACTTC. Amino acids: CASSRRASGGTETQYF.

The chain has TRBV9 and TRBJ2-3; TRBD2 agrees at 7 bases. The CDR3 is made up of 15 amino acids. The germline CDR1 and CDR2 sequences are SGDLS and YYNGEE. With V trimmed by 5 bases and J by 0 bases, 6 bases remained unmatched. CDR3 amino acids: CASSDGGTSTDTQYF. The CDR3 DNA is TGTGCCAGCAGTGACGGGGGGACTAGCACAGATACGCAGTATTTT.

This chain joins TRBV11-3 and TRBJ2-7, with D hard to call. The CDR3 extends over 16 amino acids. V lost 4 bases and J lost 2, with 18 bases in between. Germline V gene data show CDR1 as SGHNT and CDR2 as YENEEA. The CDR3 DNA reads TGTGCCAGCAGCTACAAAGTTGACAATCCCCCCTACGAGCAGTACTTC. It translates to CASSYKVDNPPYEQYF.

This clone was seen a handful of times. The chain employs TRBV28 and TRBJ1-1; no firm D call. CDR1 and CDR2 from the germline V gene are MDHEN and SYDVKM. V was trimmed by 5 bases and J by 1 base, leaving 14 bases between them. The CDR3 has 15 residues. The CDR3 nucleotides are TGTGCCAGCAGTCCCCATGATAGACAGAACACTGAAGCTTTCTTT. This codes for CASSPHDRQNTEAFF.

V is TRBV28 and J is TRBJ2-1; perhaps D is TRBD1 or TRBD2 (5 bases each). The V gene lost 7 bases and the J gene lost 7 bases, with 20 bases spanning the gap. This CDR3 spans 15 amino acids. The V gene's germline CDR1 is MDHEN and CDR2 SYDVKM. DNA of the CDR3: TGTGCCAGCAACGACCGGGACCTCGTGATGAATGAGCAGTTCTTC. Its translation: CASNDRDLVMNEQFF.

This clone appeared a few times. V and J are TRBV7-9 and TRBJ1-1; D not certain. Trimming shortened V by 6 bases and J by 0 bases, and 14 bases separated the two germline ends. CDR1 is SEHNR and CDR2 is FQNEAQ in the germline V gene (reference sequence). The CDR3 covers 15 residues. The CDR3 nucleotides read TGTGCCAGCAGTCCCCAAAGGACGATGAACACTGAAGCTTTCTTT. It encodes CASSPQRTMNTEAFF.

This rearrangement joins TRBV15 to TRBJ1-2; the match to TRBD1 covers 10 bases. Germline V CDR1 and CDR2: LNHNV, YYDKDF (reference sequence). This CDR3 is 16 amino acids long. Germline trimming cut 1 base from V and 6 bases from J; bases unmatched to any gene: 8. The chain's CDR3 is CATSRVRGQGEDGYTF. CDR3 bases: TGTGCCACCAGCAGAGTACGCGGACAGGGGGAAGATGGCTACACCTTC.

This chain joins TRBV4-1 and TRBJ1-5; weak D call: TRBD1 (5 bases). CDR3 length: 14 residues. The V end lost 0 bases, the J end lost 7 bases, and 10 bases lay between the germline ends. CDR1 and CDR2 from the germline V gene are MGHRA and YSYEKL. CDR3 loop: CASSQERRGQPQHF. CDR3 sequence (DNA): TGCGCCAGCAGCCAAGAAAGGAGGGGCCAGCCCCAGCATTTT.

The chain carries TRBV10-3 and TRBJ2-5; 11 bases are a match to TRBD2. The CDR3 spans 19 residues. The V segment lost 5 bases and the J segment 5 bases; nucleotides outside the gene matches: 19. Germline V lookup: CDR1 ENHRY, CDR2 SYGVKD. CDR3 loop: CAISPLESSSGGSGETQYF. Here the CDR3 DNA reads TGTGCCATCAGTCCCCTTGAGTCGTCTAGCGGGGGGTCGGGGGAGACCCAGTACTTC.

The chain recombines TRBV6-4 with TRBJ2-2; TRBD1 matches at 9 bases. This CDR3 has 16 residues. Germline V lookup: CDR1 MRHNA, CDR2 SNTAGT. J lost 5 bases, V lost 0 bases, and 4 bases had no gene match. CDR3 sequence: CASSDSQGATTGELFF. In nucleotides, the CDR3 is TGTGCCAGCAGTGACTCACAGGGGGCAACGACCGGGGAGCTGTTTTTT.

The rearrangement uses TRBV7-9 and TRBJ1-1; D unclear. Trimming shortened V by 1 base and J by 8 bases, and 8 bases separated the two germline ends. This CDR3 contains 12 residues. The germline gives CDR1 SEHNR, CDR2 FQNEAQ (reference sequence). Written as DNA, the CDR3 is TGTGCCAGCAGCTTAGATAGCACCGAAGCTTTCTTT. This encodes CASSLDSTEAFF.

The chain uses TRBV29-1 and TRBJ2-1, with 7 bases fitting TRBD1. The V gene's germline CDR1 is SQVTM and CDR2 ANQGSEA. V shed 7 bases, J shed 3 bases, and the junction held 9 bases outside the gene matches. The length of the CDR3 is 14 residues. The CDR3 loop reads CSGERQGLYNEQFF. In DNA, the CDR3 is TGCAGCGGGGAAAGACAGGGCCTCTACAATGAGCAGTTCTTC.

This clone was seen only a few times. This sequence joins TRBV5-1 and TRBJ1-1; D remains unclear. This CDR3 is built from 14 residues. Trimming shortened V by 1 base and J by 1 base, and 8 bases separated the two germline ends. Germline V CDR1 and CDR2: SGHRS, YFSETQ. The CDR3 DNA reads TGCGCCAGCAGCTTGTTATCAGAGAACACTGAAGCTTTCTTT. Amino acid sequence: CASSLLSENTEAFF.

The rearrangement links TRBV5-1 to TRBJ2-6, with D unclear. Germline V CDR1 and CDR2: SGHRS, YFSETQ. The CDR3 covers 15 residues. The V end was cut by 2 bases, the J end by 7 bases, with 13 bases between. The CDR3 nucleotides read TGCGCCAGCAGCTTAGGTACCCTGGGAGCCAACGTCCTGACTTTC. This sequence encodes CASSLGTLGANVLTF.

The V call is TRBV5-1, the J call TRBJ1-4; 8 bases fit TRBD1. Per germline, CDR1 SGHRS and CDR2 YFSETQ. The CDR3 totals 15 residues. With 4 bases clipped from V and 5 bases from J, the junction kept 7 bases outside the gene matches. For the CDR3, the DNA is TGCGCCAGCAGCCTTGGACAGGGCCAAAATGAAAAACTGTTTTTT. This sequence encodes CASSLGQGQNEKLFF.

The chain combines TRBV28 with TRBJ1-1; 10 bases line up with TRBD1. Per germline, CDR1 MDHEN and CDR2 SYDVKM. V was pared by 5 bases and J by 1 base, with 7 bases of the junction left unmatched. The CDR3 sequence is 16 residues long. The CDR3 nucleotides are TGTGCCAGCAGTGCCCCGGGACAGGGGTGGAACACTGAAGCTTTCTTT. Translating it yields CASSAPGQGWNTEAFF.

The genes are TRBV18 and TRBJ2-7, with D uncertain. The ends were cut back, 2 bases at V and 1 base at J, with 9 bases in the middle. CDR1 and CDR2 from the germline V gene are KGHSH and LQKENI. There are 14 residues in the CDR3. CDR3 sequence: CASSPVAVSYEQYF. In DNA form, the CDR3 reads TGTGCCAGCTCACCAGTTGCGGTGTCCTACGAGCAGTACTTC.

The chain is built from TRBV5-8 and TRBJ1-5, with 7 bases fitting TRBD1. The CDR3 totals 16 residues. V gave up 5 bases and J gave up 1 base; unmatched junction bases: 9. Per the germline V gene, CDR1 is SGHTS and CDR2 is YDEGEE. CDR3 residues: CASSQVTDRSNQPQHF. DNA of the CDR3: TGTGCCAGCAGTCAGGTCACGGACAGGAGCAATCAGCCCCAGCATTTT.

This chain uses TRBV6-5 with TRBJ1-1; D uncertain. The CDR3 is 16 residues long. Germline-derived CDR1 and CDR2 are MNHEY and SVGAGI. Trimming took off 0 bases at V and 0 bases at J, with 11 bases between the two ends. The CDR3 protein is CASSYSLWRMNTEAFF. CDR3 DNA sequence: TGTGCCAGCAGTTACTCACTATGGAGGATGAACACTGAAGCTTTCTTT.

The V call is TRBV7-6, the J call TRBJ2-2, with D perhaps assigned TRBD1 or TRBD2 (6 bases each). Trimming shortened V by 0 bases and J by 5 bases, and 7 bases separated the two germline ends. There are 14 residues in the CDR3. From germline, CDR1 is SGHVS and CDR2 FNYEAQ. DNA of the CDR3: TGTGCCAGCAGCTTAGCAGGGGGGACCGGGGAGCTGTTTTTT. Translated, it gives CASSLAGGTGELFF.